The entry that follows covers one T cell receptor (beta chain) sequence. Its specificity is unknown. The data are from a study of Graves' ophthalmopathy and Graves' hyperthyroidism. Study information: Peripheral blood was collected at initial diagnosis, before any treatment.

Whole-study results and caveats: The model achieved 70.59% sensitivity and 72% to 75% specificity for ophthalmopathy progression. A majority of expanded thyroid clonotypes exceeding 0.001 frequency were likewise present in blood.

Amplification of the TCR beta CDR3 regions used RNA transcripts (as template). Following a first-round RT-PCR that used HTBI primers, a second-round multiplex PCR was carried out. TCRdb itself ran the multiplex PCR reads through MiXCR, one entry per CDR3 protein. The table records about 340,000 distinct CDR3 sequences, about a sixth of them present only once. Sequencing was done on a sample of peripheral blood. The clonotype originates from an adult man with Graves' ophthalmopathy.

CDR3 nucleotide sequence: TGTGCCAGCTCACCAGTGACAGGGGGGCCTGAAGCTTTCTTT. Amino acid sequence: CASSPVTGGPEAFF. The V and J genes are TRBV18 and TRBJ1-1; 9 nucleotides agree with TRBD1. Losses at the gene ends were 2 bases for V and 6 bases for J; bases not matched to a gene: 4. CDR1 KGHSH and CDR2 LQKENI come from the germline V gene. The CDR3 is made up of 14 amino acids.